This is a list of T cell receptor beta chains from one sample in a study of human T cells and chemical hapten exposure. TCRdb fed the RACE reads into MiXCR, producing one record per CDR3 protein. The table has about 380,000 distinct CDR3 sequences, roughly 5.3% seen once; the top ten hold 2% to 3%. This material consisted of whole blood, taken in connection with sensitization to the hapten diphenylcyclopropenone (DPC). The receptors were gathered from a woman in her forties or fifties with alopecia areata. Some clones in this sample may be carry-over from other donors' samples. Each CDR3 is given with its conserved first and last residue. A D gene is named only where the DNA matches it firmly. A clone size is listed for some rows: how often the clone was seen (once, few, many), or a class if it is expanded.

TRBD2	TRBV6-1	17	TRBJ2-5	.	CASSEVASGDYQETQYF	TGTGCCAGCAGTGAAGTGGCTAGCGGGGACTACCAAGAGACCCAGTACTTC
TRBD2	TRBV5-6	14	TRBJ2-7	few	CASSFPSGGDEQYF	TGTGCCAGCAGCTTTCCTAGCGGGGGTGACGAGCAGTACTTC
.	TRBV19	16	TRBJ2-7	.	CASSIDGQGGSYEQYF	TGTGCCAGTAGTATAGACGGACAGGGAGGGTCCTACGAGCAGTACTTC
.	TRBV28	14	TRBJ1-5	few	CASSFARPEQPQHF	TGTGCCAGCAGTTTCGCCCGACCGGAGCAGCCCCAGCATTTT
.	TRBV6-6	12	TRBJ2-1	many	CASSTLDNEQFF	TGTGCCAGCAGTACGCTTGACAATGAGCAGTTCTTC
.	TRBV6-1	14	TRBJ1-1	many	CASSQRQTNTEAFF	TGTGCCAGCAGCCAGAGGCAGACGAACACTGAAGCTTTCTTT
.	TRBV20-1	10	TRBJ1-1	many	CSAPRGVAFF	TGCAGTGCGCCCCGGGGGGTCGCTTTCTTT
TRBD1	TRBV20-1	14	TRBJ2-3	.	CSATGTGRTDTQYF	TGCAGTGCAACCGGGACAGGGCGCACAGATACGCAGTATTTT
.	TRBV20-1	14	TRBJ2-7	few	CSASGMGPAGEQYF	TGCAGTGCTAGTGGGATGGGGCCGGCTGGGGAGCAGTACTTC
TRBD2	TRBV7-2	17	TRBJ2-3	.	CASSSRSGVPSTDTQYF	TGTGCCAGCAGCTCTAGGAGCGGGGTTCCAAGCACAGATACGCAGTATTTT
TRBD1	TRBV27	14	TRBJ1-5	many	CASRLQGAGQPQHF	TGTGCCAGCAGATTACAGGGGGCGGGTCAGCCCCAGCATTTT
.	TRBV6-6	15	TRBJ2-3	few	CASSSFQGGPDTQYF	TGTGCCAGCAGTTCGTTTCAGGGGGGCCCAGATACGCAGTATTTT